The source of this TCR beta chain is a study of blood T cell repertoires in COVID-19. The method was immunoSEQ multiplex PCR; TCRdb's version includes in-frame clones alone and lacks a portion of them. The sample has around 260,000 clones; approximately 84% are singletons. The CDR3 runs to 15 residues. CDR1 and CDR2 from the germline V gene are MNHEY and SMNVEV (reference sequence). V gave up 2 bases and J gave up 6 bases; unmatched junction bases: 5. This clone was found a few times. The clonotype comes from a person aged 65-85 years with COVID-19, enrolled during active disease. J is TRBJ1-4 and V is TRBV27, with 8 bases identical to TRBD1. Source material: peripheral blood. The CDR3 here is CASSLHRGVDEKLFF. The CDR3 DNA sequence: TGTGCCAGCAGTTTACACAGGGGGGTGGATGAAAAACTGTTTTTT.